The 19 T cell receptor beta chains reported below all come from one sample, sequenced in a study of CD4 T cells in relation to SARS-CoV-2 and coronaviruses. Antigens for these TCRs are unknown. Measured with immunoSEQ multiplex PCR; TCRdb has only the in-frame clones, and not every one. The table records some 40,000 clones, 70% to 85% of them present only once. Sequences were obtained from naive CD4+ T cells from PBMCs, cultured in vitro. Stated subset: naive CD4+ T cells isolated by negative enrichment. These receptors were collected from an adult with COVID-19.

This sequence joins TRBV30 and TRBJ2-3, with D possibly TRBD1 on 5 matching bases. Deletions cut 3 bases from V and 4 bases from J, with 20 bases between. CDR3 length equals 16 residues. Germline-derived CDR1 and CDR2 are GTSNPN and SVGIG (reference sequence). CDR3 DNA sequence: TGTGCCTGGAGGATGCAGGGCACATTGGGCCCAGATACGCAGTATTTT. As protein: CAWRMQGTLGPDTQYF.

CDR3 sequence reads: CASKGLVGETGELFF. The CDR3 region has the DNA TGTGCCAGTAAGGGGCTAGTTGGGGAAACCGGGGAGCTGTTTTTT. The chain recombines TRBV19 with TRBJ2-2; tentatively, D is TRBD1 (5 bases). The CDR3 runs to 15 residues. V lost 7 bases to trimming and J lost 5 bases, with 17 bases between them. CDR1 and CDR2 (germline): LNHDA, SQIVND (reference sequence).

CDR3 amino acids: CAWSVGGYEQYF. CDR3 nucleotide sequence: TGTGCCTGGAGTGTCGGGGGATACGAGCAGTACTTC. The chain recombines TRBV30 with TRBJ2-7; weak D call: TRBD2 (6 bases). Trimming stripped 0 bases from V and 4 bases from J, with 7 bases between. Germline CDR1 and CDR2: GTSNPN and SVGIG (reference sequence). The CDR3 extends over 12 amino acids.

The rearrangement links TRBV3-1 (or the pseudogene TRBV3-2) to TRBJ2-7; 9 bases align to TRBD1. The CDR3 covers 17 residues. The germline V gene has CDR1 LGHDT and CDR2 YNNKEL (reference sequence). V trimming: 0 bases; J trimming: 5 bases; junction bases outside the gene matches: 11. The DNA of the CDR3 is TGTGCCAGCAGCCAAGATACATTCTGGACAGGGGAGAACGAGCAGTACTTC. Residues: CASSQDTFWTGENEQYF.

The V call is TRBV2, the J call TRBJ2-5; 7 bases line up with TRBD1. The CDR3 sequence is 14 residues long. Germline V gene lookup returns CDR1 SNHLY and CDR2 FYNNEI. The V and J ends lost 1 base and 7 bases, in that order; junction bases with no gene match: 6. CDR3 sequence (DNA): TGTGCCAGCAGTGAAGGAGACAGGGTCGGGACCCAGTACTTC. It specifies CASSEGDRVGTQYF.

The rearrangement joins TRBV7-8 to TRBJ2-2, with 15 bases matching TRBD2. CDR1 and CDR2 (germline): SGHVS, FQNEAQ. V was clipped by 5 bases and J by 6 bases; unmatched bases: 10. The CDR3 is 18 amino acids. The CDR3 protein is CASSPGLAGGRVAGELFF. CDR3 nucleotide sequence: TGTGCCAGCAGCCCGGGACTAGCGGGAGGCCGAGTGGCCGGGGAGCTGTTTTTT.

The rearrangement links TRBV16 to TRBJ2-1; D is uncertain. Germline lookup yields CDR1 KGHSY and CDR2 FQNENV. V was clipped by 2 bases and J by 8 bases, with 4 bases between them. The CDR3 covers 11 residues. The CDR3 bases are TGTGCCAGCAGCCAACCCGATGAGCAGTTCTTC. Amino acid sequence: CASSQPDEQFF.

CDR3 nucleotides: TGTGCCAGCAGTCCAATCCGGACAGGGGAAATTGTGGACCTGACTTTC. Translation: CASSPIRTGEIVDLTF. The chain links TRBV27 to TRBJ2-6; 9 bases match TRBD1. CDR3 length: 16 residues. The germline CDR1 and CDR2 sequences are MNHEY and SMNVEV (reference sequence). V gave up 5 bases and J gave up 15 bases; unmatched junction bases: 17.

The J gene is TRBJ2-3, the V gene TRBV4-1; TRBD2 aligns across 10 bases. The CDR3 covers 16 residues. Unmatched junction bases numbered 5, after V lost 4 bases and J lost 1 base. Germline lookup yields CDR1 MGHRA and CDR2 YSYEKL. DNA of the CDR3: TGCGCCAGCAGCCCCAAGGGGACTAGCGGCACAGATACGCAGTATTTT. This sequence encodes CASSPKGTSGTDTQYF.

The chain joins TRBV6-1 to TRBJ1-6; the match to TRBD1 covers 7 bases. The germline V gene encodes CDR1 MNHNS and CDR2 SASEGT. The ends lost 7 bases at V and 10 bases at J; junction bases unmatched: 10. The CDR3 is 14 amino acids. CDR3 region: CASTTLRGLSPLHF. The CDR3 DNA sequence: TGTGCCAGCACCACCCTGAGGGGGCTGTCACCCCTCCACTTT.

The chain joins TRBV24-1 to TRBJ2-1, with 9 bases lining up with TRBD2. Germline lookup yields CDR1 KGHDR and CDR2 SFDVKD. This CDR3 comprises 15 residues. Trimming took 5 bases from V and 7 from J; bases not matched to a gene: 8. The CDR3 bases are TGTGCCACCAGTGGTGCGGGACTAGCAAAAAATGAGCAGTTCTTC. Translation gives CATSGAGLAKNEQFF.

This chain connects TRBV24-1 to TRBJ2-5; D may be TRBD1 (6 bases). V lost 4 bases, J lost 2 bases, and 10 bases lay in between. The CDR3 has 14 amino acids. Germline loops: CDR1 KGHDR, CDR2 SFDVKD. The CDR3 loop reads CATSEGTRQETQYF. For the CDR3, the DNA is TGTGCCACCAGTGAGGGGACACGGCAAGAGACCCAGTACTTC.

The chain joins TRBV2 to TRBJ2-5; D is unclear. In germline, CDR1 is SNHLY, CDR2 FYNNEI. The CDR3 covers 15 residues. V dropped 2 bases and J dropped 1 base, with 11 bases sitting between them. The CDR3, as DNA: TGTGCCAGCAGTGAAAGGCAACCGTTCCAAGAGACCCAGTACTTC. Its protein product is CASSERQPFQETQYF.

The chain employs TRBV4-1 and TRBJ2-2; D is unresolved. V was shortened by 4 bases and J by 0 bases, with 12 bases between the two germline ends. This CDR3 has 16 amino acids. Per germline, CDR1 MGHRA and CDR2 YSYEKL. The CDR3 region is CASSLVSPANTGELFF. CDR3 DNA sequence: TGCGCCAGCAGCCTTGTATCTCCCGCGAACACCGGGGAGCTGTTTTTT.

DNA of the CDR3: TGTGCCAGCAGCCAGTTAAGGGGTGCTGAAGCTTTCTTT. Translation gives CASSQLRGAEAFF. V is TRBV6-5 and J is TRBJ1-1, with D perhaps TRBD1 (5 bases). Between the trimmed V and J ends, which lost 6 bases and 6 bases, there was a span of 14 bases. This CDR3 region has 13 residues. The V gene's germline CDR1 is MNHEY and CDR2 SVGAGI.

The chain has TRBV28 and TRBJ2-3, with 8 bases identical to TRBD1. Germline CDR1 is MDHEN and CDR2 is SYDVKM. With 9 bases clipped from V and 1 base from J, the junction kept 12 bases outside the gene matches. CDR3 size: 16 residues. CDR3 sequence: CASGQGWGFGTDTQYF. The DNA of the CDR3 is TGTGCCAGTGGACAGGGCTGGGGGTTCGGCACAGATACGCAGTATTTT. The whole variable domain, remainder taken from reference TRBV28 and TRBJ2-3, is DVKVTQSSRYLVKRTGEKVFLECVQDMDHENMFWYRQDPGLGLRLIYFSYDVKMKEKGDIPEGYSVSREKKERFSLILESASTNQTSMYLCASGQGWGFGTDTQYFGPGTRLTVL.

The chain uses TRBV6-4 and TRBJ2-3, with TRBD2 identical over 9 bases. The CDR3 covers 16 residues. The V segment lost 0 bases and the J segment 0 bases; nucleotides outside the gene matches: 1. CDR1 and CDR2 from the germline V gene are MRHNA and SNTAGT. The CDR3 spells CASSDSAGGSTDTQYF. CDR3 coding DNA: TGTGCCAGCAGTGACTCAGCGGGAGGTAGCACAGATACGCAGTATTTT.

The sample holds a few counts of this clone. The chain links TRBV11-3 to TRBJ2-1; D remains ambiguous. V gave up 3 bases and J gave up 9 bases, with 9 bases separating them. CDR1 SGHNT and CDR2 YENEEA come from the germline V gene. This CDR3 contains 12 residues. The CDR3 protein is CASSFTPGEQFF. CDR3 bases: TGTGCCAGCAGCTTCACCCCTGGTGAGCAGTTCTTC.

The chain employs TRBV6-2 or TRBV6-3 and TRBJ1-5, with D hard to call. The germline V and J ends were trimmed by 0 bases and 4 bases, with 7 bases remaining between them. CDR1 is MNHEY, CDR2 SVGEGT, per germline. The length of the CDR3 is 14 residues. CDR3 nucleotide sequence: TGTGCCAGCAGTTACTCGGGTAGAAATCAGCCCCAGCATTTT. Protein product: CASSYSGRNQPQHF.